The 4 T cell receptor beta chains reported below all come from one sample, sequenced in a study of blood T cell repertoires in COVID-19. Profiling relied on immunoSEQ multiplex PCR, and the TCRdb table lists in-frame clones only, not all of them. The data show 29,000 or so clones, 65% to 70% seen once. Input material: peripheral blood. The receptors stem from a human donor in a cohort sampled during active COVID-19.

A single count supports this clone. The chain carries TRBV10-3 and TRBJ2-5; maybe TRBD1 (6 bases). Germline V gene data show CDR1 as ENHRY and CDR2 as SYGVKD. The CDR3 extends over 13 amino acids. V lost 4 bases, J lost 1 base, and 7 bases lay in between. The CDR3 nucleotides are TGTGCCATCAGTGGGGACACCCAAGAGACCCAGTACTTC. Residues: CAISGDTQETQYF.

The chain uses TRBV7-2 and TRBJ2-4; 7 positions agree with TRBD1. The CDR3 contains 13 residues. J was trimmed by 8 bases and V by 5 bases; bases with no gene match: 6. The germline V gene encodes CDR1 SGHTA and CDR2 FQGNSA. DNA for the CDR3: TGTGCCAGCAGCCTTCTTACAGGGGACATTCAGTACTTC. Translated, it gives CASSLLTGDIQYF.

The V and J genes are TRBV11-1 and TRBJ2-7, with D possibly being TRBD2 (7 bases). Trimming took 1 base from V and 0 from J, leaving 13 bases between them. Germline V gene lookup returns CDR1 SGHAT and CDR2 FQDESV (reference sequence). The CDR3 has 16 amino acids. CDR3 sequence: CASSLDGGGSSYEQYF. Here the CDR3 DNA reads TGTGCCAGCAGCTTAGACGGGGGCGGGAGCTCCTACGAGCAGTACTTC. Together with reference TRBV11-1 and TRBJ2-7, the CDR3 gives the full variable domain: EAEVAQSPRYKITEKSQAVAFWCDPISGHATLYWYRQILGQGPELLVQFQDESVVDDSQLPKDRFSAERLKGVDSTLKIQPAELGDSAMYLCASSLDGGGSSYEQYFGPGTRLTVT.

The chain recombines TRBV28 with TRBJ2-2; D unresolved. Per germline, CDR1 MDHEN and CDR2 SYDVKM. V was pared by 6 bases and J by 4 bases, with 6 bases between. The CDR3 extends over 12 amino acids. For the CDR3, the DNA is TGTGCCAGCAGACAGCCCACCGGGGAGCTGTTTTTT. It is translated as CASRQPTGELFF.